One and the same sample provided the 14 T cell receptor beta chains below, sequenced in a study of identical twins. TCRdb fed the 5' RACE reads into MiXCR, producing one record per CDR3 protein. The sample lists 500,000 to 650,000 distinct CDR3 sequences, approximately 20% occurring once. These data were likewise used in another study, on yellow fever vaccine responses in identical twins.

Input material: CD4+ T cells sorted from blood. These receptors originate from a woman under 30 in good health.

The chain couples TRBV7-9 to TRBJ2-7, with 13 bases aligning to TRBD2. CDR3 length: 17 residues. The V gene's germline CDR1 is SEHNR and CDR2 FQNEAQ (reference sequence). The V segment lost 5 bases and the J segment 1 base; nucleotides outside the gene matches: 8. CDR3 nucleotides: TGTGCCAGCAGCCCAGGGGGACTAGCGGGGATATCCTACGAGCAGTACTTC. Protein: CASSPGGLAGISYEQYF.

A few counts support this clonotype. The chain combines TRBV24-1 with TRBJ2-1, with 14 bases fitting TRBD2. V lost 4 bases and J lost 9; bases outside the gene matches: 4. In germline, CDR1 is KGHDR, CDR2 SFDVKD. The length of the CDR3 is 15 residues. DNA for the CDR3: TGTGCCACCAGTGACCGCGGGACTAGCGGGAGTGAGCAGTTCTTC. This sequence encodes CATSDRGTSGSEQFF.

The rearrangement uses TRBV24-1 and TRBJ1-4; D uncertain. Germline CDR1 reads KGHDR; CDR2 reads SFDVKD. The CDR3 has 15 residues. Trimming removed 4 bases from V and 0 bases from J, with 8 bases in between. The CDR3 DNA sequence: TGTGCCACCAGTGAATCAAGTGCAACTAATGAAAAACTGTTTTTT. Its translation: CATSESSATNEKLFF.

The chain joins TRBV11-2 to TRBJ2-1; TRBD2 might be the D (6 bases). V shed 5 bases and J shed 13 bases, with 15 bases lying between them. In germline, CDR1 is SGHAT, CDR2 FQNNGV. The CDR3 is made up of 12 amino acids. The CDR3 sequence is CASSPGLQFQFF. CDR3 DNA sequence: TGTGCCAGCAGCCCGGGACTGCAATTTCAGTTCTTC.

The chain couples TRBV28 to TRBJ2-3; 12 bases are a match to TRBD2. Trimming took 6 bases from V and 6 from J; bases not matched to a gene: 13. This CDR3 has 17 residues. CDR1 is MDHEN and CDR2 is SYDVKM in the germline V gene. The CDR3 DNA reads TGTGCCAGCAGCTCCCCGGGACTAGCGGGTGGGGGGGATACGCAGTATTTT. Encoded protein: CASSSPGLAGGGDTQYF.

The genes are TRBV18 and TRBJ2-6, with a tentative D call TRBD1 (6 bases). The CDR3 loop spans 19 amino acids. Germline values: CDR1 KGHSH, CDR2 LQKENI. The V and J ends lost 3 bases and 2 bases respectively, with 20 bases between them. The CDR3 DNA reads TGTGCCAGCTCACCTATAATGACCGGACAGCGCCCTGGGGCCAACGTCCTGACTTTC. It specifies CASSPIMTGQRPGANVLTF.

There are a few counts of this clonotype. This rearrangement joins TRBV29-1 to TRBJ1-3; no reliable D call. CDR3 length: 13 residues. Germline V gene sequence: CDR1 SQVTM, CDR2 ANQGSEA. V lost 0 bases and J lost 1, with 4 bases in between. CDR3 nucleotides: TGCAGCGTTGAAGACACTTCTGGAAACACCATATATTTT. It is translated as CSVEDTSGNTIYF. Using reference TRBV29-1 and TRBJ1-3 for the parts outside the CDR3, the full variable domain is SAVISQKPSRDICQRGTSLTIQCQVDSQVTMMFWYRQQPGQSLTLIATANQGSEATYESGFVIDKFPISRPNLTFSTLTVSNMSPEDSSIYLCSVEDTSGNTIYFGEGSWLTVV.

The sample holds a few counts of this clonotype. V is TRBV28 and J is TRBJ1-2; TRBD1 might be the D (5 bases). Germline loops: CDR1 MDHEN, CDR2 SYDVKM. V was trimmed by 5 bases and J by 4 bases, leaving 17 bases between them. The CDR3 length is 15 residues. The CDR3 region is CASSPLSGVGYGYTF. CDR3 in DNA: TGTGCCAGCAGTCCCCTCTCGGGGGTGGGCTATGGCTACACCTTC.

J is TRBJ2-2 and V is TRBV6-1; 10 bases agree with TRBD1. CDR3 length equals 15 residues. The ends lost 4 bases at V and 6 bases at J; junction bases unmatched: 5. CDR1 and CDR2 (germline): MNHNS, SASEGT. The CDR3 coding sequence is TGTGCCAGCAGTGCCCGGGACAGGGGTCCCGGGGAGCTGTTTTTT. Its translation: CASSARDRGPGELFF.

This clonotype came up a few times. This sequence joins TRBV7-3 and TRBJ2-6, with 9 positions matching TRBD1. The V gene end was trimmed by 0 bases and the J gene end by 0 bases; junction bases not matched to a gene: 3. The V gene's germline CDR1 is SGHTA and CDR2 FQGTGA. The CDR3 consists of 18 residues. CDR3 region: CASSLTGTGSSGANVLTF. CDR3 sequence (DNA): TGTGCCAGCAGCTTAACCGGGACAGGGTCCTCTGGGGCCAACGTCCTGACTTTC.

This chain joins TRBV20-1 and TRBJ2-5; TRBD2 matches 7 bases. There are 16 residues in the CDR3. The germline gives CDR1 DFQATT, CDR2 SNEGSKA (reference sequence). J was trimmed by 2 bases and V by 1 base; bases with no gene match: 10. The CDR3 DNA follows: TGCAGTGCTAGAGGGAGGACTAGGGTACCACAAGAGACCCAGTACTTC. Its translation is CSARGRTRVPQETQYF.

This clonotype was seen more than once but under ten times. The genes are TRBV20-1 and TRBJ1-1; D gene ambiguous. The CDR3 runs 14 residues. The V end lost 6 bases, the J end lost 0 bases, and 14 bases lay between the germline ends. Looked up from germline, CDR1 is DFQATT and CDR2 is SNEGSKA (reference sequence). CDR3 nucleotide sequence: TGCAGTGCCCCCCATGTCATATTGAACACTGAAGCTTTCTTT. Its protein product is CSAPHVILNTEAFF.

As DNA, the CDR3 is TGCGCCAGCAGTAGACAGAGCTACGAGCAGTACTTC. Translated: CASSRQSYEQYF. This rearrangement joins TRBV5-1 to TRBJ2-7; perhaps TRBD1 as D (5 bases). In germline, CDR1 is SGHRS, CDR2 YFSETQ. V lost 5 bases and J 3 bases, leaving 9 bases between the germline ends. This CDR3 spans 12 amino acids.

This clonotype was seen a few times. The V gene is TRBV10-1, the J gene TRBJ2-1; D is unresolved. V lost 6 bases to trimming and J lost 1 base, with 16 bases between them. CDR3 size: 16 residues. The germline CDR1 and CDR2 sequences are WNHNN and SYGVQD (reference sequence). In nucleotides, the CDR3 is TGCGCCAGCAGCCCAGTTGCCGGTGATTCCTACAATGAGCAGTTCTTC. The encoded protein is CASSPVAGDSYNEQFF.